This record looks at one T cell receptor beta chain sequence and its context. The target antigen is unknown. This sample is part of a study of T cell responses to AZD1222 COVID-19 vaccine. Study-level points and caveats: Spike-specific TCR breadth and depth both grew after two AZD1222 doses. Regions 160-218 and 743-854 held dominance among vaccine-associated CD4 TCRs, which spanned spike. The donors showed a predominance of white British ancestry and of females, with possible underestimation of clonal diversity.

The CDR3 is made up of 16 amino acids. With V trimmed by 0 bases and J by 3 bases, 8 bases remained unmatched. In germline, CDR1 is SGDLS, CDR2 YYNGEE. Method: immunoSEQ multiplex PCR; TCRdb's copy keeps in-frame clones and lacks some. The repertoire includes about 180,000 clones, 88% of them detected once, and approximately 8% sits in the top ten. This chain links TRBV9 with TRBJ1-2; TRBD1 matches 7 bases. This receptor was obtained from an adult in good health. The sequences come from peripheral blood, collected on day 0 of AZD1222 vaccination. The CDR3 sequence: CASSVEPGGLYYGYTF. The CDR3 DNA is TGTGCCAGCAGCGTAGAGCCAGGGGGTCTTTACTATGGCTACACCTTC.